The 32 T cell receptor beta chains below all came from one sample that was sequenced in a study of blood T cell repertoires in COVID-19. Assay: immunoSEQ multiplex PCR; the TCRdb copy retains only in-frame clones and omits some. The sample has some 180,000 clones; roughly 85% are singletons. Sequenced material: peripheral blood. The receptors shown here come from a man between 60 and 75 years old with active or convalescent COVID-19.

The chain joins TRBV9 to TRBJ1-6; D ambiguous. Trimming cost V 0 bases and J 7 bases, with 8 bases left between them. This CDR3 is built from 14 residues. The germline V gene has CDR1 SGDLS and CDR2 YYNGEE. The CDR3 loop is CASSVGGGNSPLHF. The CDR3 DNA sequence: TGTGCCAGCAGCGTAGGGGGAGGGAATTCACCCCTCCACTTT.

The CDR3 nucleotides are TGTGCCAGCACCAAAGGGGGGGAGGCCTACACCTTC. Its translation: CASTKGGEAYTF. This chain connects TRBV6-5 to TRBJ1-2, with D possibly matching TRBD1 (6 bases). The CDR3 covers 12 residues. The V gene's germline CDR1 is MNHEY and CDR2 SVGAGI. V was clipped by 7 bases and J by 10 bases, with 16 bases between them.

The chain combines TRBV3-1 (or the pseudogene TRBV3-2) with TRBJ1-5; no firm D call. In germline, CDR1 is LGHDT, CDR2 YNNKEL (reference sequence). V lost 1 base and J 0 bases, leaving 16 bases between the germline ends. This CDR3 is built from 18 residues. DNA of the CDR3: TGTGCCAGCAGCCAAGCCTTCCGAGGAGGGTATAGCAATCAGCCCCAGCATTTT. Its protein product is CASSQAFRGGYSNQPQHF.

The chain carries TRBV3-1 (or the pseudogene TRBV3-2) and TRBJ2-2; 13 nucleotides align to TRBD2. Germline CDR1 is LGHDT and CDR2 is YNNKEL (reference sequence). This CDR3 is built from 19 residues. V was pared by 1 base and J by 0 bases, with 5 bases of the junction left unmatched. This CDR3 reads CASSQAGLAGVANTGELFF. Here the CDR3 DNA reads TGTGCCAGCAGCCAAGCCGGACTAGCGGGGGTCGCGAACACCGGGGAGCTGTTTTTT.

The genes are TRBV7-6 and TRBJ2-3, with D uncertain. The CDR3 spans 14 residues. Germline V gene sequence: CDR1 SGHVS, CDR2 FNYEAQ. The germline V and J ends were trimmed by 0 bases and 3 bases, with 7 bases remaining between them. The CDR3 sequence: CASSLALATDTQYF. As DNA, the CDR3 is TGTGCCAGCAGCTTAGCGTTGGCAACAGATACGCAGTATTTT.

A remark on this clone: Other nucleotide sequences in the sample specify the same CDR3. The rearrangement links TRBV6-5 to TRBJ2-1, with 10 bases fitting TRBD1. V lost 6 bases and J lost 3; bases outside the gene matches: 5. CDR1 MNHEY and CDR2 SVGAGI come from the germline V gene. The CDR3 has 15 residues. The CDR3 reads CASSPDRGGYNEQFF. The DNA of the CDR3 is TGTGCCAGCAGCCCGGACAGGGGGGGCTACAATGAGCAGTTCTTC.

CDR3 region: CASRFGGGGVNQPQHF. The CDR3 DNA reads as TGTGCCAGTCGATTCGGGGGTGGAGGGGTCAATCAGCCCCAGCATTTT. The genes are TRBV19 and TRBJ1-5; D may be TRBD1 (5 bases). V was cut by 8 bases and J by 3 bases, with 20 bases left in between. CDR1 and CDR2 (germline): LNHDA, SQIVND (reference sequence). This CDR3 spans 16 amino acids. Supplemented by reference TRBV19 and TRBJ1-5, the full variable domain reads DGGITQSPKYLFRKEGQNVTLSCEQNLNHDAMYWYRQDPGQGLRLIYYSQIVNDFQKGDIAEGYSVSREKKESFPLTVTSAQKNPTAFYLCASRFGGGGVNQPQHFGDGTRLSIL.

A single count supports this clone. The rearrangement links TRBV5-1 to TRBJ2-1; D call uncertain. CDR1 and CDR2 from the germline V gene are SGHRS and YFSETQ. The CDR3 consists of 15 residues. Deletions cut 0 bases from V and 6 bases from J, with 13 bases between. In DNA, the CDR3 is TGCGCCAGCAGCTTGGTCGGCCGTAGCTTCAATGAGCAGTTCTTC. Translated, it gives CASSLVGRSFNEQFF.

The rearrangement uses TRBV2 and TRBJ1-6; tentatively, D is TRBD1 (5 bases). From germline, CDR1 is SNHLY and CDR2 FYNNEI. V shed 8 bases and J shed 0 bases, with 11 bases lying between them. The CDR3 is 15 residues long. In DNA form, the CDR3 reads TGTGCCAGCGGGGCTGAAGCCTCCTATAATTCACCCCTCCACTTT. It translates to CASGAEASYNSPLHF.

CDR3 amino acids: CASSLLAGGRNTQYF. The DNA for the CDR3 is TGTGCCAGCAGTTTACTAGCGGGGGGGCGCAATACGCAGTATTTT. The V and J genes are TRBV27 and TRBJ2-3, with 12 bases aligning to TRBD2. The CDR3 runs 15 residues. Losses at the gene ends were 2 bases for V and 7 bases for J; bases not matched to a gene: 4. The V gene's germline CDR1 is MNHEY and CDR2 SMNVEV (reference sequence).

The chain combines TRBV7-3 with TRBJ1-4, with TRBD1 as a possible D gene (5 bases). The germline CDR1 and CDR2 sequences are SGHTA and FQGTGA. V was pared by 0 bases and J by 6 bases, with 14 bases between. The CDR3 is 16 amino acids. For the CDR3, the DNA is TGTGCCAGCAGCTTAACTGGGAGGGGTCTTGATGAAAAACTGTTTTTT. This translates into CASSLTGRGLDEKLFF.

The chain is built from TRBV28 and TRBJ1-3; no definite D call. CDR3 length: 14 residues. Looked up from germline, CDR1 is MDHEN and CDR2 is SYDVKM. Trimming removed 2 bases from V and 2 bases from J, with 7 bases in between. CDR3 in DNA: TGTGCCAGCAGTTTAGGCGGGGCTGGAAACACCATATATTTT. Translation: CASSLGGAGNTIYF. Variable domain in full (rest from reference TRBV28 and TRBJ1-3): DVKVTQSSRYLVKRTGEKVFLECVQDMDHENMFWYRQDPGLGLRLIYFSYDVKMKEKGDIPEGYSVSREKKERFSLILESASTNQTSMYLCASSLGGAGNTIYFGEGSWLTVV.

With regard to this clone: Other DNA sequences in this sample translate to the same CDR3. V usage is TRBV19 and J usage is TRBJ1-5; 7 bases are a match to TRBD1. J lost 0 bases, V lost 6 bases, and 5 bases had no gene match. The CDR3 is 15 amino acids. Germline lookup yields CDR1 LNHDA and CDR2 SQIVND (reference sequence). The CDR3 nucleotides are TGTGCCAGTAGCATCGGACAGGTTAGCAATCAGCCCCAGCATTTT. Translated, it gives CASSIGQVSNQPQHF.

The J gene is TRBJ1-5, the V gene TRBV19; TRBD1 matches 7 bases. V trimming: 10 bases; J trimming: 3 bases; junction bases outside the gene matches: 9. The CDR3 has 14 residues. CDR1 and CDR2 (germline): LNHDA, SQIVND (reference sequence). For the CDR3, the DNA is TGTGCCACCTGGGGACAGTCCCTCAATCAGCCCCAGCATTTT. Its protein product is CATWGQSLNQPQHF.

The chain recombines TRBV19 with TRBJ2-1, with TRBD1 matching 10 bases. Losses at the gene ends were 6 bases for V and 8 bases for J; bases not matched to a gene: 7. The CDR3 runs to 14 residues. The germline CDR1 and CDR2 sequences are LNHDA and SQIVND (reference sequence). The CDR3 loop is CASSARQGADEQFF. CDR3 coding DNA: TGTGCCAGTAGCGCCAGACAGGGGGCGGATGAGCAGTTCTTC.

The chain recombines TRBV28 with TRBJ1-3; 7 bases are a match to TRBD1. Germline V gives CDR1 MDHEN, CDR2 SYDVKM. V lost 8 bases and J lost 3; bases outside the gene matches: 7. The CDR3 is 14 residues long. The CDR3 DNA reads TGTGCCAGCTCGACAGGGTTTTTTGGAAACACCATATATTTT. This encodes CASSTGFFGNTIYF.

The genes are TRBV19 and TRBJ1-1; TRBD1 might be the D (5 bases). The germline V and J ends were trimmed by 3 bases and 0 bases, with 8 bases remaining between them. This CDR3 has 14 amino acids. The germline V gene has CDR1 LNHDA and CDR2 SQIVND (reference sequence). As DNA, the CDR3 is TGTGCCAGTAGTATTCAGGGCCTGAACACTGAAGCTTTCTTT. Translation: CASSIQGLNTEAFF.

The rearrangement uses TRBV4-1 and TRBJ2-3, with TRBD1 as a possible D gene (6 bases). There are 14 residues in the CDR3. Germline CDR1 reads MGHRA; CDR2 reads YSYEKL. V lost 5 bases and J 7 bases, leaving 16 bases between the germline ends. The CDR3 protein is CASSSPTGSNTQYF. The CDR3 nucleotides read TGCGCCAGCAGCTCCCCGACAGGTTCGAATACGCAGTATTTT.

This chain uses TRBV5-1 with TRBJ1-1; D gene unclear. This CDR3 is 15 amino acids long. The ends were cut back, 3 bases at V and 3 bases at J, with 15 bases in the middle. Per germline, CDR1 SGHRS and CDR2 YFSETQ. The CDR3: CASSSHHTVDTEAFF. As DNA, the CDR3 is TGCGCCAGCAGCTCGCATCATACAGTGGACACTGAAGCTTTCTTT.

For the CDR3, the DNA is TGTGCCAGCAGTTTGCAGGTCTATGGCTACACCTTC. Amino acid sequence: CASSLQVYGYTF. This chain joins TRBV12-3 or TRBV12-4 and TRBJ1-2; D is unclear. The V end was cut by 3 bases, the J end by 4 bases, with 6 bases between. The CDR3 loop spans 12 amino acids.

V and J are TRBV27 and TRBJ2-1, with a possible D match to TRBD2 (6 bases). V was trimmed by 7 bases and J by 0 bases, leaving 13 bases between them. Germline V CDR1 and CDR2: MNHEY, SMNVEV (reference sequence). The CDR3 covers 15 residues. Here the CDR3 DNA reads TGTGCCAGCACTCGGCGCGGGAACTCCTACAATGAGCAGTTCTTC. Translated, it gives CASTRRGNSYNEQFF.

The V and J genes are TRBV7-9 and TRBJ1-6, with D uncertain. Trimming shortened V by 2 bases and J by 8 bases, and 13 bases separated the two germline ends. This CDR3 spans 15 amino acids. Germline CDR1 and CDR2: SEHNR and FQNEAQ (reference sequence). The CDR3 sequence: CASSLSDRPHSPLHF. CDR3 sequence (DNA): TGTGCCAGCAGCTTAAGCGACCGGCCCCATTCACCCCTCCACTTT.

The genes are TRBV30 and TRBJ1-3; no firm D call. The CDR3 is 13 residues long. Trimming removed 2 bases from V and 4 bases from J, with 9 bases in between. Germline V gene data show CDR1 as GTSNPN and CDR2 as SVGIG (reference sequence). The chain's CDR3 is CAWSLYGGNTIYF. In DNA, the CDR3 is TGTGCCTGGAGTCTCTACGGGGGAAACACCATATATTTT.

This clone has a single count. The V and J genes are TRBV18 and TRBJ1-5; tentative D call: TRBD1 (5 bases). Deletions cut 2 bases from V and 2 bases from J, with 13 bases between. CDR3 length: 16 residues. Germline CDR1 is KGHSH and CDR2 is LQKENI. The CDR3 loop is CASSPFDSRGNQPQHF. In DNA form, the CDR3 reads TGTGCCAGCTCACCATTTGACAGTCGGGGCAATCAGCCCCAGCATTTT. Complete variable domain (other parts from reference TRBV18 and TRBJ1-5): NAGVMQNPRHLVRRRGQEARLRCSPMKGHSHVYWYRQLPEEGLKFMVYLQKENIIDESGMPKERFSAEFPKEGPSILRIQQVVRGDSAAYFCASSPFDSRGNQPQHFGDGTRLSIL.

The chain carries TRBV2 and TRBJ2-3, with 7 bases aligning to TRBD2. This CDR3 spans 15 amino acids. Germline CDR1 SNHLY, CDR2 FYNNEI. With V trimmed by 7 bases and J by 0 bases, 7 bases remained unmatched. CDR3 region: CASKTQRGSTDTQYF. DNA of the CDR3: TGTGCCAGCAAAACTCAGCGGGGAAGCACAGATACGCAGTATTTT.

The V and J genes are TRBV5-4 and TRBJ1-1, with D uncertain. Trimming took off 3 bases at V and 5 bases at J, with 20 bases between the two ends. Germline V gene lookup returns CDR1 SGHNT and CDR2 YYREEE (reference sequence). This CDR3 spans 16 amino acids. This chain's CDR3 is CASSSPSTGRETEAFF. In DNA, the CDR3 is TGTGCCAGCAGCTCCCCATCTACCGGGAGGGAAACTGAAGCTTTCTTT.

The chain employs TRBV18 and TRBJ1-5; 7 nucleotides agree with TRBD1. Germline V gives CDR1 KGHSH, CDR2 LQKENI. J was trimmed by 2 bases and V by 5 bases; bases with no gene match: 3. This CDR3 region has 14 residues. The CDR3 DNA sequence: TGTGCCAGCTCATTCGGACAGGGCAATCAGCCCCAGCATTTT. This encodes CASSFGQGNQPQHF.

The chain links TRBV3-1 (or the pseudogene TRBV3-2) to TRBJ2-1; D possibly corresponds to TRBD2 (6 bases). Trimming stripped 1 base from V and 4 bases from J, with 14 bases between. Germline V gene sequence: CDR1 LGHDT, CDR2 YNNKEL (reference sequence). This CDR3 spans 16 amino acids. This CDR3 reads CASSQAPAGRYNEQFF. In DNA form, the CDR3 reads TGTGCCAGCAGCCAAGCCCCGGCGGGGCGTTACAATGAGCAGTTCTTC.

This rearrangement joins TRBV13 to TRBJ2-3; 8 bases align to TRBD2. V shed 4 bases, J shed 6 bases, and the junction held 12 bases outside the gene matches. Germline CDR1 is PRHDT and CDR2 is FYEKMQ (reference sequence). This CDR3 comprises 16 residues. CDR3 residues: CASSSLSGGRGDTQYF. In DNA, the CDR3 is TGTGCCAGCAGCTCACTAAGCGGGGGCCGGGGGGATACGCAGTATTTT.

The rearrangement links TRBV9 to TRBJ1-1, with a tentative D call TRBD1 (6 bases). The CDR3 spans 14 residues. V shed 4 bases and J shed 7 bases, with 17 bases lying between them. Germline V gene data show CDR1 as SGDLS and CDR2 as YYNGEE. CDR3 protein: CASSPIRGTFEAFF. The CDR3 bases are TGTGCCAGCAGCCCAATCAGGGGAACTTTTGAAGCTTTCTTT. The full variable domain, completed using reference TRBV9 and TRBJ1-1, is DSGVTQTPKHLITATGQRVTLRCSPRSGDLSVYWYQQSLDQGLQFLIQYYNGEERAKGNILERFSAQQFPDLHSELNLSSLELGDSALYFCASSPIRGTFEAFFGQGTRLTVV.

V usage is TRBV12-5 and J usage is TRBJ1-5; 7 nucleotides line up with TRBD1. The trim removed 6 bases at V and 2 bases at J, leaving 4 bases unmatched. Germline V CDR1 and CDR2: LGHNT, FRNRAP. This CDR3 comprises 14 residues. The CDR3 protein is CASGPGTGNQPQHF. As DNA, the CDR3 is TGTGCTAGTGGGCCCGGGACAGGCAATCAGCCCCAGCATTTT.

V usage is TRBV6-5 and J usage is TRBJ1-3; perhaps TRBD1 as D (6 bases). The CDR3 covers 14 residues. Looked up from germline, CDR1 is MNHEY and CDR2 is SVGAGI. V was pared by 7 bases and J by 2 bases, with 12 bases between. The CDR3 DNA is TGTGCCAGCATCCAAGGGGGAACTGGAAACACCATATATTTT. Residues: CASIQGGTGNTIYF.